The subject of this entry is one T cell receptor beta chain. The data derive from a study of cytomegalovirus exposure and HLA in healthy donors. Trimming took 2 bases from V and 3 from J, leaving 14 bases between them. Germline loops: CDR1 SGHDT, CDR2 YYEEEE. This CDR3 region has 15 residues. Use of 60 Vbeta and 13 Jbeta primers characterized the PCR. TCRdb keeps only in-frame clones here, not all; method: immunoSEQ multiplex PCR. The sample carries roughly 120,000 clones, 8.5% to 10% recorded once. The specimen sequenced was PBMCs. This TCR was sampled from a man in his thirties or forties in good health and CMV-seronegative. The genes are TRBV5-6 and TRBJ1-2; tentatively, D is TRBD1 (5 bases). The CDR3 region has the DNA TGTGCCAGCAGCTTTTTTCGAAGGGGCCACTATGGCTACACCTTC. Protein sequence: CASSFFRRGHYGYTF.